Shown below are 26 T cell receptor beta chains from a single sample sequenced in a study of blood T cells in healthy people across ages (dated by TCRdb to 2013 to 2016). Library preparation employed 5' RACE. TCRdb lists the instrument as Illumina HiSeq 2500. A second PCR of 7 to 11 cycles was performed with a sample-barcoded 5' primer and a J-beta primer mix. The public sequencing data were trimmed at Q25 with fastp and processed into clonotypes with MiXCR by TCRdb, which kept only in-frame beta chains. Under each unique CDR3 protein, matching rows form one entry showing the most common genes and DNA. A total of over a million distinct CDR3 sequences appear in this sample, about 43% of them only once. The ten largest clones capture roughly 7.9% of the sample. Sequences were obtained from blood. All receptors come from a woman in her late teens or twenties in good health.

J is TRBJ2-7 and V is TRBV7-2; D is unresolved. V dropped 5 bases and J dropped 2 bases, with 10 bases sitting between them. This CDR3 has 13 amino acids. CDR1 SGHTA and CDR2 FQGNSA come from the germline V gene. The DNA for the CDR3 is TGTGCCAGCAGCAGCGTAGGAGCCTACGAGCAGTACTTC. Translated: CASSSVGAYEQYF. Together with reference TRBV7-2 and TRBJ2-7, the CDR3 gives the full variable domain: GAGVSQSPSNKVTEKGKDVELRCDPISGHTALYWYRQSLGQGLEFLIYFQGNSAPDKSGLPSDRFSAERTGGSVSTLTIQRTQQEDSAVYLCASSSVGAYEQYFGPGTRLTVT.

This clonotype showed up many times. J is TRBJ2-7 and V is TRBV4-1; no clear D. CDR1 is MGHRA and CDR2 is YSYEKL in the germline V gene. Trimming removed 0 bases at V and 4 bases at J, with 10 bases between. The CDR3 has 14 residues. For the CDR3, the DNA is TGCGCCAGCAGCCAAGATGGAGTAGTTTACGAGCAGTACTTC. Translated, it gives CASSQDGVVYEQYF.

Comments on this clonotype: A junction end diverges from the germline sequence, so it may reflect a read error. This chain's CDR3 is CTTSDLRKGQETQYF. The CDR3 DNA is TGTACCACCAGTGATTTGAGGAAGGGGCAAGAGACCCAGTACTTC. The V and J genes are TRBV24-1 and TRBJ2-5, with TRBD1 as a possible D gene (5 bases). The germline V gene has CDR1 KGHDR and CDR2 SFDVKD. This CDR3 comprises 15 residues.

This clonotype was found once. A junction boundary mismatches the germline segment, possibly from a read error. This chain uses TRBV7-9 with TRBJ2-3, with D hard to call. The CDR3 has 12 residues. The germline gives CDR1 SEHNR, CDR2 FQNEAQ (reference sequence). The CDR3 DNA is TGTGCCAGCAGCCCCTCGAAGGATATGCAGTATTTT. Translated: CASSPSKDMQYF.

This clonotype was detected a few times. This chain connects TRBV20-1 to TRBJ2-6; D unresolved. Germline lookup yields CDR1 DFQATT and CDR2 SNEGSKA (reference sequence). The CDR3 totals 15 residues. Deletions cut 3 bases from V and 4 bases from J, with 13 bases between. CDR3 sequence: CSARRSGTGANVLTF. The CDR3 DNA sequence: TGCAGTGCTAGGAGGTCAGGCACCGGGGCCAACGTCCTGACTTTC.

The V gene is TRBV20-1, the J gene TRBJ2-7; D gene uncertain. The CDR3 loop spans 11 amino acids. V lost 5 bases, J lost 7 bases, and 12 bases lay in between. Germline CDR1 and CDR2: DFQATT and SNEGSKA (reference sequence). CDR3 bases: TGCAGTGCTCGTTCCATGGGGGAGCAGTACTTC. Protein sequence: CSARSMGEQYF.

This clonotype was counted only a few times. The chain links TRBV20-1 to TRBJ2-7; 8 nucleotides agree with TRBD2. Germline-derived CDR1 and CDR2 are DFQATT and SNEGSKA (reference sequence). V lost 2 bases and J lost 0; bases outside the gene matches: 6. CDR3 length: 15 residues. CDR3 sequence (DNA): TGCAGTGCTAGAAGTAGCGGGACCTTCTCCTACGAGCAGTACTTC. The encoded protein is CSARSSGTFSYEQYF.

The CDR3 spells CASRTDRAHEQYF. The CDR3 nucleotides are TGTGCCAGCAGGACGGACAGGGCCCACGAGCAGTACTTC. This chain links TRBV6-5 with TRBJ2-7; 8 bases map to TRBD1. From germline, CDR1 is MNHEY and CDR2 SVGAGI. The CDR3 extends over 13 amino acids. The junction had 6 bases not matched to a gene; V was cut back by 6 bases and J by 5 bases.

A word on this clonotype: Germline and junction disagree at one end, which may indicate a read error. This chain joins TRBV18 and TRBJ2-4; TRBD1 matches 9 bases. The assigned J gene may be wrong: the sequence end matches TRBJ2-7 better. This CDR3 spans 16 amino acids. CDR1 and CDR2 (germline): KGHSH, LQKENI. CDR3 coding DNA: TGTGCCAACTCACTATTCTTGGACAGGGGTATAAGCGAGCAGTACTTC. Protein sequence: CANSLFLDRGISEQYF.

The rearrangement links TRBV5-1 to TRBJ2-5; 14 positions agree with TRBD2. V lost 4 bases and J lost 11; bases outside the gene matches: 25. The length of the CDR3 is 20 residues. CDR1 SGHRS and CDR2 YFSETQ come from the germline V gene. Written as DNA, the CDR3 is TGCGCCAGCAGCGTCTCACCGGGACTAGCGGGAGTAAGGAAGAAGAATGAGCAGTACTTC. It encodes CASSVSPGLAGVRKKNEQYF.

This clonotype was observed a few times. V and J are TRBV9 and TRBJ1-1; TRBD1 aligns across 8 bases. The CDR3 has 13 amino acids. Trimming took 9 bases from V and 3 from J; bases not matched to a gene: 7. In germline, CDR1 is SGDLS, CDR2 YYNGEE. The CDR3 DNA reads TGTGCCACTGGGGACAGGTCCGACACTGAAGCTTTCTTT. This translates into CATGDRSDTEAFF. The variable domain in full, completed from reference TRBV9 and TRBJ1-1, reads DSGVTQTPKHLITATGQRVTLRCSPRSGDLSVYWYQQSLDQGLQFLIQYYNGEERAKGNILERFSAQQFPDLHSELNLSSLELGDSALYFCATGDRSDTEAFFGQGTRLTVV.

This clonotype was counted a few times. J is TRBJ2-5 and V is TRBV18, with 10 bases matching TRBD2. Matching the DNA end better, TRBJ2-7 makes the J call doubtful. The CDR3 has 15 amino acids. The germline CDR1 and CDR2 sequences are KGHSH and LQKENI. The CDR3 sequence is CASSPGASGSIEQYF. The CDR3 nucleotides read TGTGCCAGCTCACCAGGGGCTAGCGGGAGTATCGAGCAGTACTTC.

This clonotype was seen only once. The chain joins TRBV30 to TRBJ2-3; D gene uncertain. Germline assignment: CDR1 GTSNPN and CDR2 SVGIG (reference sequence). The CDR3 is made up of 13 amino acids. The V end lost 8 bases, the J end lost 0 bases, and 12 bases lay between the germline ends. This CDR3 is CAGNPASTDTQYF. Written as DNA, the CDR3 is TGTGCCGGAAATCCCGCTAGCACAGATACGCAGTATTTT.

This clonotype was picked up a small number of times. V and J are TRBV21-1 and TRBJ2-3; the table's D call TRBD1 went unverified against the DNA. TRBV21-1 is a pseudogene. CDR3 length: 15 amino acids. This chain's CDR3 is CASSKGRPVGHTQYF. The CDR3, as DNA: TGTGCCAGCAGCAAAGGTCGTCCCGTCGGTCATACGCAGTATTTT.

The V and J genes are TRBV6-1 and TRBJ1-2; D possibly corresponds to TRBD1 (5 bases). Trimming cost V 2 bases and J 8 bases, with 18 bases left between them. Germline CDR1 is MNHNS and CDR2 is SASEGT. The CDR3 spans 15 residues. The CDR3 sequence is CASSERTRETKGYTF. The CDR3 DNA is TGTGCCAGCAGTGAACGTACCAGGGAGACGAAGGGCTACACCTTC.

On this clonotype: A read error may account for a junction end that differs from germline. The chain carries TRBV3-1 and TRBJ2-1; D is unclear. Germline V gene lookup returns CDR1 LGHDT and CDR2 YNNKEL (reference sequence). CDR3 length: 14 residues. The CDR3 protein is CASSQSDGPNGQFF. The CDR3 nucleotides are TGTGCCAGCAGCCAATCGGACGGACCGAATGGGCAGTTCTTC.

This chain uses TRBV20-1 with TRBJ1-6; TRBD1 matches at 7 bases. Unmatched junction bases numbered 4, after V lost 2 bases and J lost 9 bases. This CDR3 region has 13 residues. Germline lookup yields CDR1 DFQATT and CDR2 SNEGSKA (reference sequence). CDR3 nucleotide sequence: TGCAGTGCTAGACAGGGGGGCATTTCACCCCTCCACTTT. Amino acid sequence: CSARQGGISPLHF.

The CDR3 DNA reads as TGTGCCAGCAGCCATCAGGTGGAGAACACTGAAGCTTTCTTT. Protein: CASSHQVENTEAFF. The chain couples TRBV7-9 to TRBJ1-1, with D unclear. The CDR3 contains 14 residues. V lost 5 bases and J 1 base, leaving 11 bases between the germline ends. From germline, CDR1 is SEHNR and CDR2 FQNEAQ (reference sequence).

Details on this clonotype: Compared with germline, one end of the junction differs, possibly owing to a read error. This chain uses TRBV18 with TRBJ2-5; 10 positions match TRBD2. Looked up from germline, CDR1 is KGHSH and CDR2 is LQKENI. This CDR3 has 15 residues. The CDR3 protein is CVSSRSSGGQETQYF. The CDR3 DNA follows: TGTGTCAGCTCACGTTCTAGCGGGGGCCAAGAGACCCAGTACTTC.

This CDR3 reads CASSSLRGGKYEQFF. CDR3 coding DNA: TGTGCCAGCAGTTCCCTTCGGGGCGGGAAGTATGAGCAGTTCTTC. The genes are TRBV27 and TRBJ2-1, with D maybe TRBD2 (6 bases). The V end lost 4 bases, the J end lost 8 bases, and 18 bases lay between the germline ends. Germline V CDR1 and CDR2: MNHEY, SMNVEV (reference sequence). This CDR3 is built from 15 residues.

The rearrangement uses TRBV20-1 and TRBJ2-1; D is possibly TRBD1 (6 bases). The CDR3 has 13 residues. From germline, CDR1 is DFQATT and CDR2 SNEGSKA (reference sequence). The ends were cut back, 3 bases at V and 9 bases at J, with 15 bases in the middle. CDR3 DNA sequence: TGCAGTGCTAGCGGGCGGACGACAGGTGAGCAGTTCTTC. Protein product: CSASGRTTGEQFF.

The rearrangement uses TRBV18 and TRBJ2-1, with TRBD2 identical over 15 bases. J lost 2 bases, V lost 3 bases, and 8 bases had no gene match. This CDR3 spans 19 amino acids. The V gene's germline CDR1 is KGHSH and CDR2 LQKENI. CDR3 in amino acids: CASSPRTSGGGSAYNEQFF. CDR3 DNA sequence: TGTGCCAGCTCACCTCGGACTAGCGGGGGGGGATCGGCCTACAATGAGCAGTTCTTC.

The chain couples TRBV30 to TRBJ2-3, with 15 nucleotides matching TRBD2. Germline CDR1 reads GTSNPN; CDR2 reads SVGIG (reference sequence). This CDR3 region has 16 residues. V lost 2 bases, J lost 9 bases, and 9 bases stayed unmatched. The CDR3 nucleotides read TGTGCCTGGAGTCTAACTGGACTAGCGGGGGGGGGCACGCAGTATTTT. It yields the protein CAWSLTGLAGGGTQYF.

V gene TRBV6-1 combines with J gene TRBJ1-4; tentative D call: TRBD1 (5 bases). The CDR3 runs 15 residues. Germline CDR1 is MNHNS and CDR2 is SASEGT. V dropped 6 bases and J dropped 4 bases, with 15 bases sitting between them. The chain's CDR3 is CASSLTRQGNEKLFF. The CDR3 DNA follows: TGTGCCAGCAGCTTAACGCGGCAGGGTAATGAAAAACTGTTTTTT.

The V and J genes are TRBV20-1 and TRBJ2-1; D may be TRBD2 (5 bases). This CDR3 is built from 12 residues. From germline, CDR1 is DFQATT and CDR2 SNEGSKA (reference sequence). The germline V and J ends were trimmed by 6 bases and 4 bases, with 10 bases remaining between them. This CDR3 reads CSAWTAYNEQFF. The CDR3 DNA follows: TGCAGTGCCTGGACTGCTTACAATGAGCAGTTCTTC.

The chain links TRBV6-5 to TRBJ2-1, with D unclear. The CDR3 sequence is 12 residues long. CDR1 is MNHEY, CDR2 SVGAGI, per germline. The germline V and J ends were trimmed by 8 bases and 5 bases, with 10 bases remaining between them. The CDR3 spells CASFNANNEQFF. DNA of the CDR3: TGTGCCAGCTTTAACGCCAACAATGAGCAGTTCTTC.